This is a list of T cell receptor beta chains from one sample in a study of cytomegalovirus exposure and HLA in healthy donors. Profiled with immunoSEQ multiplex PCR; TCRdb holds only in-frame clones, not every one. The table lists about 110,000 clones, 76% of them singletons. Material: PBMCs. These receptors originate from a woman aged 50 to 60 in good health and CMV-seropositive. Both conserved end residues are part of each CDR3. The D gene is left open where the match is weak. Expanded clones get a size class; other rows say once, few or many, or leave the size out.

cdr3_nt: TGTGCCAGCAGGCCCGGACAGACCGGGGAGCTGTTTTTT
cdr3_aa: CASRPGQTGELFF
clone_size: .
d_call: .
v_call: TRBV2
j_call: TRBJ2-2

cdr3_nt: TGTGCCAGTAGTACTAGCGGCTACAATGAGCAGTTCTTC
cdr3_aa: CASSTSGYNEQFF
clone_size: .
d_call: TRBD2
v_call: TRBV19
j_call: TRBJ2-1

cdr3_nt: TGTGCCACCAGCAGAGTGGGGGGAGATGGCTACACCTTC
cdr3_aa: CATSRVGGDGYTF
clone_size: .
d_call: .
v_call: TRBV15
j_call: TRBJ1-2

cdr3_nt: TGTGCCAGCAGCTTAGATGAGCGGGGATACAATGAGCAGTTCTTC
cdr3_aa: CASSLDERGYNEQFF
clone_size: .
d_call: TRBD2
v_call: TRBV7-7
j_call: TRBJ2-1

cdr3_nt: TGTGCCAGCATCCGGGACAGGGTGCTTTATGGCTACACCTTC
cdr3_aa: CASIRDRVLYGYTF
clone_size: .
d_call: TRBD1
v_call: TRBV6-1
j_call: TRBJ1-2

cdr3_nt: TGTGCCAGCAGTGGAGAGCTCAATGAAAAACTGTTTTTT
cdr3_aa: CASSGELNEKLFF
clone_size: .
d_call: .
v_call: TRBV6-1
j_call: TRBJ1-4

cdr3_nt: TGCAGCGTTGAGAATAGCGGCTCCTACGAGCAGTACTTC
cdr3_aa: CSVENSGSYEQYF
clone_size: .
d_call: .
v_call: TRBV29-1
j_call: TRBJ2-7

cdr3_nt: TGTGCCAGCAGCAGGACAGGGGGCGCCGGAAACACCATATATTTT
cdr3_aa: CASSRTGGAGNTIYF
clone_size: .
d_call: TRBD1
v_call: TRBV6-5
j_call: TRBJ1-3

cdr3_nt: TGTGCCAGCGGAAGGGGTCCAGATACGCAGTATTTT
cdr3_aa: CASGRGPDTQYF
clone_size: .
d_call: .
v_call: TRBV11-1
j_call: TRBJ2-3

cdr3_nt: TGTGCCAGCAGTCTATCGGGGGGTCTGTTTTTT
cdr3_aa: CASSLSGGLFF
clone_size: .
d_call: TRBD2
v_call: TRBV2
j_call: TRBJ2-2

cdr3_nt: TGTGCCAGCAGTTTTGGGACAACAGATTCACCCCTCCACTTT
cdr3_aa: CASSFGTTDSPLHF
clone_size: .
d_call: .
v_call: TRBV6-5
j_call: TRBJ1-6

cdr3_nt: TGTTCCAGCAGAATAGCGGGGGCCCTGGACGGGGAGCTGTTTTTT
cdr3_aa: CSSRIAGALDGELFF
clone_size: .
d_call: TRBD2
v_call: TRBV7-9
j_call: TRBJ2-2

cdr3_nt: TGTGCCAGCAGCGCGACAGCGGGGAGAGTAGATACGCAGTATTTT
cdr3_aa: CASSATAGRVDTQYF
clone_size: .
d_call: TRBD2
v_call: TRBV9
j_call: TRBJ2-3

cdr3_nt: TGTGCCAGCAGCCTCGGGACAGGCCAGTCCTACGAGCAGTACTTC
cdr3_aa: CASSLGTGQSYEQYF
clone_size: .
d_call: TRBD1
v_call: TRBV5-6
j_call: TRBJ2-7

cdr3_nt: TGCAGTGCCATCAGGGGCGACACCATATATTTT
cdr3_aa: CSAIRGDTIYF
clone_size: few
d_call: .
v_call: TRBV20-1
j_call: TRBJ1-3

cdr3_nt: TGCAGCGTCCGGACAGGGAACACCGGGGAGCTGTTTTTT
cdr3_aa: CSVRTGNTGELFF
clone_size: .
d_call: TRBD1
v_call: TRBV29-1
j_call: TRBJ2-2

cdr3_nt: TGTGCCAGCAGCTTAGGGTCTGGTTCGGTCTACGAGCAGTACTTC
cdr3_aa: CASSLGSGSVYEQYF
clone_size: .
d_call: .
v_call: TRBV7-9
j_call: TRBJ2-7

cdr3_nt: TGTGCCATCAGTGCAGGGGGTTCCAACAATGAGCAGTTCTTC
cdr3_aa: CAISAGGSNNEQFF
clone_size: .
d_call: TRBD1
v_call: TRBV10-3
j_call: TRBJ2-1

cdr3_nt: TGTGCCAGCAGGGCGGGACTAGCAGCTTACAATGAGCAGTTCTTC
cdr3_aa: CASRAGLAAYNEQFF
clone_size: .
d_call: TRBD2
v_call: TRBV2
j_call: TRBJ2-1

cdr3_nt: TGTGCCAGCAGCTTAGACGGGGGGCCCACTGAAGCTTTCTTT
cdr3_aa: CASSLDGGPTEAFF
clone_size: few
d_call: .
v_call: TRBV7-9
j_call: TRBJ1-1

cdr3_nt: TGCAGCGTTGAAGAAGGGGGGGCCGAGCAGTACTTC
cdr3_aa: CSVEEGGAEQYF
clone_size: few
d_call: .
v_call: TRBV29-1
j_call: TRBJ2-7

cdr3_nt: TGTGCCAGCAGCTCCACCGCGTCCTACGAGCAGTACTTC
cdr3_aa: CASSSTASYEQYF
clone_size: .
d_call: .
v_call: TRBV5-4
j_call: TRBJ2-7

cdr3_nt: TGTGCCAGCAGCGTAGCTACAGGGACTGAAGCTTTCTTT
cdr3_aa: CASSVATGTEAFF
clone_size: .
d_call: .
v_call: TRBV9
j_call: TRBJ1-1

cdr3_nt: TGTGCCAGTAGTAATGGCCATCCGGGGGATGAGCAGTTCTTC
cdr3_aa: CASSNGHPGDEQFF
clone_size: .
d_call: .
v_call: TRBV19
j_call: TRBJ2-1

cdr3_nt: TGCGCCAGCAGCTCGGAGCAGCCGAGTAAGGGCTACACCTTC
cdr3_aa: CASSSEQPSKGYTF
clone_size: few
d_call: .
v_call: TRBV5-1
j_call: TRBJ1-2

cdr3_nt: TGCGCCAGCAGCGAAAGAGCCTCCGGAGACGAGCAGTACTTC
cdr3_aa: CASSERASGDEQYF
clone_size: .
d_call: .
v_call: TRBV5-1
j_call: TRBJ2-7

cdr3_nt: TGCGCCAGCAGCCCTTTACAGGGTAAAAACATTCAGTACTTC
cdr3_aa: CASSPLQGKNIQYF
clone_size: .
d_call: .
v_call: TRBV4-1
j_call: TRBJ2-4

cdr3_nt: TGCGCCAGCAGCTCCTACGGGAGGCGGGGGCGGCAAGAGACCCAGTACTTC
cdr3_aa: CASSSYGRRGRQETQYF
clone_size: .
d_call: .
v_call: TRBV5-1
j_call: TRBJ2-5

cdr3_nt: TGTGCCAGCAGTCGACTAGCGGGAGCTCACAATGAGCAGTTCTTC
cdr3_aa: CASSRLAGAHNEQFF
clone_size: .
d_call: TRBD2
v_call: TRBV2
j_call: TRBJ2-1

cdr3_nt: TGTGCCAGCAGGCCCCTAAGCGGGGGCACAGATACGCAGTATTTT
cdr3_aa: CASRPLSGGTDTQYF
clone_size: .
d_call: TRBD2
v_call: TRBV6-6
j_call: TRBJ2-3

cdr3_nt: TGTGCCAGCAGCTCCCCGACCTTGGTAGGGGACTACACCTTC
cdr3_aa: CASSSPTLVGDYTF
clone_size: .
d_call: .
v_call: TRBV11-2
j_call: TRBJ1-2

cdr3_nt: TGTGCCAGCAGCTTTGGCGCAGGCTACGAGCAGTACTTC
cdr3_aa: CASSFGAGYEQYF
clone_size: .
d_call: .
v_call: TRBV5-5
j_call: TRBJ2-7

cdr3_nt: TGTGCCAGCAGCCTTCGGACTAGCACAGATACGCAGTATTTT
cdr3_aa: CASSLRTSTDTQYF
clone_size: once
d_call: .
v_call: TRBV4-2
j_call: TRBJ2-3

cdr3_nt: TGTGCCAGCAGTTCAACAGGTTCTGGAAACGCCATATATTTT
cdr3_aa: CASSSTGSGNAIYF
clone_size: once
d_call: .
v_call: TRBV2
j_call: TRBJ1-3

cdr3_nt: TGTGCCAGCAGCGTAGCAGCGGGGGGATGGGTGCAGTATTTT
cdr3_aa: CASSVAAGGWVQYF
clone_size: .
d_call: TRBD2
v_call: TRBV9
j_call: TRBJ2-3

cdr3_nt: TGCAGCGCCGCCGGGACAGCAAATGAGCAGTTCTTC
cdr3_aa: CSAAGTANEQFF
clone_size: .
d_call: TRBD1
v_call: TRBV29-1
j_call: TRBJ2-1

cdr3_nt: TGTGCCAGTAGTCCAACAGGGTATAATGAAAAACTGTTTTTT
cdr3_aa: CASSPTGYNEKLFF
clone_size: .
d_call: .
v_call: TRBV19
j_call: TRBJ1-4

cdr3_nt: TGTGCCAGCAGCTTCGCGGGAGCGGGGTCAGATACGCAGTATTTT
cdr3_aa: CASSFAGAGSDTQYF
clone_size: .
d_call: TRBD2
v_call: TRBV11-3
j_call: TRBJ2-3

cdr3_nt: TGTGCCAGCACCCGGGCCTTGGGAGGGGAGCAGTTCTTC
cdr3_aa: CASTRALGGEQFF
clone_size: .
d_call: TRBD2
v_call: TRBV2
j_call: TRBJ2-1

cdr3_nt: TGTGCCAGCAGCTTCCGACAGGGAAGCGGCTACACCTTC
cdr3_aa: CASSFRQGSGYTF
clone_size: .
d_call: TRBD1
v_call: TRBV7-8
j_call: TRBJ1-2

cdr3_nt: TGCGCCAGCAAAGCGGGAACTAGCACAGATACGCAGTATTTT
cdr3_aa: CASKAGTSTDTQYF
clone_size: .
d_call: TRBD2
v_call: TRBV5-1
j_call: TRBJ2-3

cdr3_nt: TGTGCCAGCAGCTTAGTGGGGACAGGCACAGATACGCAGTATTTT
cdr3_aa: CASSLVGTGTDTQYF
clone_size: .
d_call: TRBD1
v_call: TRBV7-9
j_call: TRBJ2-3

cdr3_nt: TGTGCCAGCAGCTTGAGTGCGGGAGGTAGCACAGATACGCAGTATTTT
cdr3_aa: CASSLSAGGSTDTQYF
clone_size: .
d_call: TRBD2
v_call: TRBV5-6
j_call: TRBJ2-3